These T cell receptor beta chains were read from a single sample in a study of cytomegalovirus exposure and HLA in healthy donors. Some clones are missing from TCRdb's copy, which holds only in-frame ones; the method was immunoSEQ multiplex PCR. The table includes around 240,000 clones, about 81% detected once. The sequencing input was PBMCs. All receptors come from a woman in her 40s in good health and CMV-seropositive. The CDR3 runs from the conserved cysteine through the conserved F or W. Each record gives: V gene, J gene, D gene, clone size, CDR3 protein, CDR3 DNA. A D gene is named only where the DNA matches it firmly. The size entry is marked missing in some rows and otherwise reads once, few, many or a size class.

V gene: TRBV10-3
J gene: TRBJ2-7
D gene: TRBD2
clone size: NA
CDR3 protein: CAISVTSGVPEYEQYF
CDR3 DNA: TGTGCCATCAGTGTGACTAGCGGGGTGCCTGAATACGAGCAGTACTTC

V gene: TRBV13
J gene: TRBJ2-5
D gene: NA
clone size: NA
CDR3 protein: CASSLGRTGQETQYF
CDR3 DNA: TGTGCCAGCAGCTTAGGCCGGACTGGTCAAGAGACCCAGTACTTC

V gene: TRBV10-1
J gene: TRBJ2-1
D gene: NA
clone size: NA
CDR3 protein: CATGSPPGNEQFF
CDR3 DNA: TGCGCCACCGGCTCCCCACCAGGGAATGAGCAGTTCTTC

V gene: TRBV6-6
J gene: TRBJ2-7
D gene: NA
clone size: NA
CDR3 protein: CASSYSLSTSYEQYF
CDR3 DNA: TGTGCCAGCAGTTACTCCTTGAGCACCTCCTACGAGCAGTACTTC

V gene: TRBV19
J gene: TRBJ2-4
D gene: TRBD2
clone size: once
CDR3 protein: CASSIDRDYGNIQYF
CDR3 DNA: TGTGCCAGTAGTATAGACCGGGACTATGGAAACATTCAGTACTTC

V gene: TRBV11-3
J gene: TRBJ2-7
D gene: NA
clone size: NA
CDR3 protein: CASSFAAYEQYF
CDR3 DNA: TGTGCCAGCAGCTTTGCGGCCTACGAGCAGTACTTC

V gene: TRBV7-2
J gene: TRBJ2-1
D gene: TRBD2
clone size: NA
CDR3 protein: CASSGRRGGYNEQFF
CDR3 DNA: TGTGCCAGCAGTGGAAGGCGGGGGGGTTACAATGAGCAGTTCTTC

V gene: TRBV4-2
J gene: TRBJ2-3
D gene: NA
clone size: NA
CDR3 protein: CASSQEYSYTDTQYF
CDR3 DNA: TGTGCCAGCAGCCAAGAGTACAGCTACACAGATACGCAGTATTTT

V gene: TRBV18
J gene: TRBJ2-5
D gene: TRBD2
clone size: NA
CDR3 protein: CASSPVSGGNTQETQYF
CDR3 DNA: TGTGCCAGCTCACCAGTGAGCGGGGGGAACACCCAAGAGACCCAGTACTTC

V gene: TRBV10-1
J gene: TRBJ2-2
D gene: NA
clone size: NA
CDR3 protein: CASSESSSFGGTGELFF
CDR3 DNA: TGCGCCAGCAGTGAGTCCTCCAGTTTCGGGGGCACCGGGGAGCTGTTTTTT

V gene: TRBV13
J gene: TRBJ1-3
D gene: NA
clone size: NA
CDR3 protein: CASSLGQGSSGNTIYF
CDR3 DNA: TGTGCCAGCAGCTTAGGACAGGGTTCCTCTGGAAACACCATATATTTT

V gene: TRBV9
J gene: TRBJ1-1
D gene: NA
clone size: few
CDR3 protein: CASSVVGAVNTEAFF
CDR3 DNA: TGTGCCAGCAGCGTAGTGGGGGCCGTAAACACTGAAGCTTTCTTT

V gene: TRBV7-2
J gene: TRBJ1-5
D gene: NA
clone size: NA
CDR3 protein: CASSQRGAGQPQHF
CDR3 DNA: TGTGCCAGCAGCCAACGGGGGGCAGGTCAGCCCCAGCATTTT

V gene: TRBV4-2
J gene: TRBJ2-7
D gene: TRBD2
clone size: few
CDR3 protein: CASSQESSGSPYEQYF
CDR3 DNA: TGTGCCAGCAGCCAAGAGTCTAGCGGGAGCCCCTACGAGCAGTACTTC

V gene: TRBV19
J gene: TRBJ2-5
D gene: TRBD2
clone size: NA
CDR3 protein: CASSKGSTRGVVETQYF
CDR3 DNA: TGTGCCAGTAGTAAGGGTTCGACGCGGGGGGTAGTAGAGACCCAGTACTTC

V gene: TRBV23-1
J gene: TRBJ2-7
D gene: TRBD2
clone size: NA
CDR3 protein: CASSPLLAASSYEQYF
CDR3 DNA: TGCGCCAGCAGTCCCTTACTAGCGGCTAGCTCCTACGAGCAGTACTTC

V gene: TRBV18
J gene: TRBJ2-3
D gene: TRBD1
clone size: NA
CDR3 protein: CASSPQGVGTDTQYF
CDR3 DNA: TGTGCCAGCTCACCCCAGGGGGTGGGCACAGATACGCAGTATTTT

V gene: TRBV5-1
J gene: TRBJ1-1
D gene: NA
clone size: NA
CDR3 protein: CASSQRHRSGDTEAFF
CDR3 DNA: TGCGCCAGCAGTCAAAGGCACCGCTCAGGGGACACTGAAGCTTTCTTT

V gene: TRBV6-5
J gene: TRBJ2-2
D gene: NA
clone size: NA
CDR3 protein: CASSYGASRTGELFF
CDR3 DNA: TGTGCCAGCAGTTACGGGGCCTCGCGCACCGGGGAGCTGTTTTTT

V gene: TRBV25-1
J gene: TRBJ2-2
D gene: TRBD2
clone size: NA
CDR3 protein: CASRTSGNTGELFF
CDR3 DNA: TGTGCCAGCAGGACTAGCGGGAACACCGGGGAGCTGTTTTTT

V gene: TRBV11-3
J gene: TRBJ1-1
D gene: NA
clone size: NA
CDR3 protein: CASSFGGSEAFF
CDR3 DNA: TGTGCCAGCAGCTTCGGCGGATCTGAAGCTTTCTTT

V gene: TRBV19
J gene: TRBJ1-2
D gene: NA
clone size: NA
CDR3 protein: CASSGSEANYGYTF
CDR3 DNA: TGTGCCAGTAGTGGATCAGAGGCGAACTATGGCTACACCTTC

V gene: TRBV4-1
J gene: TRBJ2-1
D gene: NA
clone size: NA
CDR3 protein: CASSHPRGERSYNEQFF
CDR3 DNA: TGCGCCAGCAGCCATCCCAGGGGAGAGCGGTCCTACAATGAGCAGTTCTTC

V gene: TRBV12-5
J gene: TRBJ1-1
D gene: TRBD1
clone size: NA
CDR3 protein: CASGLKAGGIMNTEAFF
CDR3 DNA: TGTGCTAGTGGTTTGAAGGCAGGGGGCATCATGAACACTGAAGCTTTCTTT

V gene: TRBV6-1
J gene: TRBJ2-7
D gene: NA
clone size: NA
CDR3 protein: CASTPWQGTTYEQYF
CDR3 DNA: TGTGCCAGCACCCCCTGGCAGGGGACCACCTACGAGCAGTACTTC